This TCR beta chain was sequenced during a study of response to subunit inactivated influenza vaccine. With regard to this clonotype: The target antigen is unknown.

TCRdb reanalysed the RT-PCR reads using MiXCR and keeps one entry per CDR3 protein. The sample carries 400,000 to 550,000 distinct CDR3 sequences, around 25% recorded once. In germline, CDR1 is MNHEY, CDR2 SVGAGI. This CDR3 contains 18 residues. The V gene end was trimmed by 0 bases and the J gene end by 2 bases; junction bases not matched to a gene: 8. Whole-study findings and limits: Each seasonal influenza vaccination, the authors suggested, recruits few new T cells.

The chain combines TRBV6-5 with TRBJ2-3, with TRBD2 matching 10 bases. The sequences come from CD4+ T cells sorted from PBMCs, collected less than 6 days after vaccination. The clonotype comes from a man aged 50 or older who received an inactivated influenza vaccine. The CDR3: CASSYSAGSGGITDTQYF. The CDR3 coding sequence is TGTGCCAGCAGTTACTCCGCGGGTAGCGGGGGGATCACAGATACGCAGTATTTT.